A selection of T cell receptor beta chains follows, all from one sample in a study of shared clonotypes between healthy human individuals. Method: immunoSEQ multiplex PCR; TCRdb's copy keeps in-frame clones and lacks some. The sample lists more than 2,000,000 clones, roughly nine tenths occurring once. The sample consisted of naive CD4+ T cells sorted from blood. The receptors stem from a young man in good health. Each CDR3 is given without its conserved first and last residue. D genes are given only for firm matches.

TRBJ1-2,TRBV19,TRBD1,ASRHVPGQGLNGYT
TRBJ2-7,TRBV7-2,.,ASSRDSGSYEQY
TRBJ1-1,TRBV11-2,.,ASRLQWNTEAF
TRBJ1-1,TRBV29-1,.,SVVSWMNTEAF
TRBJ1-5,TRBV19,TRBD1,ASSGTGFKVQPQH
TRBJ1-5,TRBV6-5,.,ASSHSGQPQH
TRBJ1-2,TRBV11-2,.,ASSLIVGKNYGYT
TRBJ2-7,TRBV18,TRBD2,ASSDAGTSIAQY
TRBJ1-3,TRBV30,.,AWSVRRNTIY
TRBJ2-2,TRBV21-1,.,ASSKGLAGQTGELF
TRBJ2-5,TRBV7-7,.,ASSLDREETQY
TRBJ2-1,TRBV2,.,ASSEEVEQF
TRBJ2-3,TRBV11-2,.,ASSLDLKADTQY
TRBJ2-1,TRBV6-6,TRBD1,ASRLDRNSYNEQF
TRBJ2-7,TRBV21-1,.,ASSMGTEAYEQY
TRBJ2-1,TRBV5-1,TRBD2,ASSSTGLAGNEQF
TRBJ2-7,TRBV5-1,TRBD1,ASSELGTGPSYEQY
TRBJ2-2,TRBV28,.,ASSQQSPGGELF
TRBJ2-1,TRBV18,.,ASSPGLGAYNEQF
TRBJ2-1,TRBV6-1,.,ASIREGGYNEQF
TRBJ2-2,TRBV18,.,ASSPGQGKAGELF
TRBJ1-4,TRBV28,.,ASSLPRPGGAREKLF
TRBJ2-3,TRBV10-3,TRBD2,AIRTSGTDTQY
TRBJ2-1,TRBV6-1,.,ASSEVSTNYNEQF
TRBJ2-6,TRBV6-1,.,ASSEHLSSGANVLT
TRBJ2-7,TRBV7-2,.,ASSLAKGAPYEQY
TRBJ2-7,TRBV25-1,TRBD2,ASSELAGSGYEQY
TRBJ1-2,TRBV19,.,ASSTLIQGRGGYT
TRBJ1-5,TRBV10-3,.,AISEAPGGSNQPQH
TRBJ2-5,TRBV13,.,ASSITGSETQY
TRBJ1-6,TRBV7-9,TRBD1,ASSSAYVGTGSSPLH
TRBJ2-2,TRBV4-2,TRBD2,ASSQVGTSGAGELF
TRBJ2-6,TRBV4-1,TRBD2,ASSQAGLAVSGANVLT
TRBJ1-4,TRBV5-1,.,ASSGQGTGEKLF
TRBJ2-7,TRBV6-5,TRBD1,ASSGQGSEQY
TRBJ2-3,TRBV9,TRBD2,ASSVEWGGIMTDTQY
TRBJ1-4,TRBV19,.,ASSRPTGPNEKLF